Listed here is a single T cell receptor (beta chain). The data belong to a study of blood T cell repertoires in COVID-19. Germline CDR1 reads SGHTA; CDR2 reads FQGNSA. Trimming shortened V by 1 base and J by 4 bases, and 9 bases separated the two germline ends. The CDR3 sequence is 14 residues long. Libraries were prepared by immunoSEQ multiplex PCR; TCRdb keeps only in-frame clonotypes and omits some of them. The sample lists approximately 110,000 clones; 90% were seen once. The chain carries TRBV7-2 and TRBJ2-3; no clear D. This sequence was found in a human donor in a cohort sampled during active COVID-19. Sequenced: peripheral blood. CDR3 in amino acids: CASSLVREADTQYF. The CDR3 DNA reads as TGTGCCAGCAGCTTAGTACGTGAGGCAGATACGCAGTATTTT.